Listed here are 18 T cell receptor beta chains from one sample, sequenced in a study of blood T cell repertoires in COVID-19. The data were produced by immunoSEQ multiplex PCR, yet TCRdb's version contains in-frame clones alone and is incomplete. The table shows about 190,000 clones, with roughly 90% occurring only once. The sample was peripheral blood. Source of these receptors: a man aged 45-65 years with acute or convalescent COVID-19.

The V and J genes are TRBV27 and TRBJ1-1, with 11 nucleotides matching TRBD1. The germline V gene has CDR1 MNHEY and CDR2 SMNVEV (reference sequence). This CDR3 has 18 residues. Unmatched junction bases numbered 11, after V lost 1 base and J lost 4 bases. The CDR3 spells CASSLFGRTGGGFTEAFF. CDR3 nucleotide sequence: TGTGCCAGCAGTTTATTTGGCAGGACAGGGGGCGGGTTCACTGAAGCTTTCTTT.

The CDR3 sequence: CASSWTGGENSPLHF. DNA for the CDR3: TGCGCCAGCAGCTGGACAGGGGGCGAGAATTCACCCCTCCACTTT. V is TRBV5-1 and J is TRBJ1-6; TRBD1 aligns across 11 bases. Unmatched junction bases numbered 3, after V lost 3 bases and J lost 7 bases. The CDR3 loop spans 15 amino acids. Germline-derived CDR1 and CDR2 are SGHRS and YFSETQ.

The chain carries TRBV5-4 and TRBJ2-2; TRBD1 agrees at 7 bases. Trimming took 2 bases from V and 6 from J; bases not matched to a gene: 4. This CDR3 is built from 14 residues. CDR1 and CDR2 from the germline V gene are SGHNT and YYREEE (reference sequence). The CDR3 bases are TGTGCCAGCAGCTTCGGACAGGTTCCCGGGGAGCTGTTTTTT. Translating gives CASSFGQVPGELFF.

The chain links TRBV5-1 to TRBJ2-7, with 9 bases fitting TRBD2. CDR1 SGHRS and CDR2 YFSETQ come from the germline V gene. The CDR3 consists of 15 residues. Trimming took 4 bases from V and 3 from J; bases not matched to a gene: 8. Here the CDR3 DNA reads TGCGCCAGCAGCGTAGCGGGGGATGGTAGCTACGAGCAGTACTTC. Translated: CASSVAGDGSYEQYF.

The chain uses TRBV4-1 and TRBJ1-1; D remains ambiguous. Germline CDR1 MGHRA, CDR2 YSYEKL. This CDR3 spans 15 amino acids. Between the trimmed V and J ends, which lost 1 base and 1 base, there was a span of 10 bases. The CDR3 loop is CASSQAGVGNTEAFF. CDR3 sequence (DNA): TGCGCCAGCAGCCAAGCGGGAGTTGGGAACACTGAAGCTTTCTTT.

The chain is built from TRBV5-4 and TRBJ2-4; 7 nucleotides agree with TRBD1. The J segment lost 3 bases and the V segment lost 2 bases, leaving 5 bases of the junction unmatched. Germline V CDR1 and CDR2: SGHNT, YYREEE (reference sequence). The CDR3 contains 15 residues. The CDR3 sequence: CASSLEGAGKNIQYF. The CDR3, as DNA: TGTGCCAGCAGCTTAGAGGGGGCGGGCAAAAACATTCAGTACTTC.

A single count supports this clone. The rearrangement links TRBV11-3 to TRBJ2-2, with 7 positions matching TRBD1. Germline CDR1 is SGHNT and CDR2 is YENEEA. V gave up 1 base and J gave up 0 bases; unmatched junction bases: 8. This CDR3 has 18 residues. Written as DNA, the CDR3 is TGTGCCAGCAGCTTAGGACGGTGGGGACAGACGAACACCGGGGAGCTGTTTTTT. It specifies CASSLGRWGQTNTGELFF. The entire variable domain, with the rest obtained from reference TRBV11-3 and TRBJ2-2, is as follows: EAGVVQSPRYKIIEKKQPVAFWCNPISGHNTLYWYLQNLGQGPELLIRYENEEAVDDSQLPKDRFSAERLKGVDSTLKIQPAELGDSAVYLCASSLGRWGQTNTGELFFGEGSRLTVL.

V is TRBV27 and J is TRBJ1-2, with a tentative D call TRBD1 (5 bases). Germline V gene data show CDR1 as MNHEY and CDR2 as SMNVEV (reference sequence). V gave up 4 bases and J gave up 4 bases, with 10 bases separating them. This CDR3 has 13 amino acids. CDR3 bases: TGTGCCAGCAGTTGGGGGGTAGCCTATGGCTACACCTTC. Its translation is CASSWGVAYGYTF.

This clone occurred once. The chain carries TRBV7-2 and TRBJ1-1, with TRBD1 as a possible D gene (5 bases). V lost 7 bases and J 0 bases, leaving 12 bases between the germline ends. Germline values: CDR1 SGHTA, CDR2 FQGNSA. This CDR3 is 14 amino acids long. The CDR3 region has the DNA TGTGCCAGCAACTTCGACAGAATGAACACTGAAGCTTTCTTT. It is translated as CASNFDRMNTEAFF.

This chain joins TRBV3-1 (or the pseudogene TRBV3-2) and TRBJ2-1, with TRBD2 identical over 8 bases. The CDR3 contains 16 residues. CDR1 and CDR2 from the germline V gene are LGHDT and YNNKEL (reference sequence). Germline trimming cut 4 bases from V and 5 bases from J; bases unmatched to any gene: 10. The CDR3 sequence is CASSPRGGLVDNEQFF. CDR3 bases: TGTGCCAGCAGCCCAAGGGGGGGACTAGTCGACAATGAGCAGTTCTTC.

This sequence joins TRBV7-2 and TRBJ2-5; TRBD1 agrees at 8 bases. Germline V CDR1 and CDR2: SGHTA, FQGNSA. After removal of 1 base from V and 4 bases from J, the junction contained 5 bases not matched to a gene. The CDR3 spans 15 residues. The CDR3 region has the DNA TGTGCCAGCAGCTTAGTTGGGACAGGAGGAGAGACCCAGTACTTC. This sequence encodes CASSLVGTGGETQYF.

V gene TRBV5-1 combines with J gene TRBJ1-4; 7 bases line up with TRBD1. The germline V gene has CDR1 SGHRS and CDR2 YFSETQ. V shed 4 bases and J 7 bases; nucleotides not matched to a gene: 7. The CDR3 runs 14 residues. Here the CDR3 reads CASSNTGDGEKLFF. The CDR3 nucleotides are TGCGCCAGCAGCAACACAGGGGACGGTGAAAAACTGTTTTTT.

The J gene is TRBJ2-7, the V gene TRBV5-1; 8 bases are a match to TRBD2. Germline CDR1 is SGHRS and CDR2 is YFSETQ. With 0 bases clipped from V and 6 bases from J, the junction kept 5 bases outside the gene matches. There are 14 residues in the CDR3. The CDR3 bases are TGCGCCAGCAGCTTGGACGGGGGGGCTTTCGAGCAGTACGTC. Residues: CASSLDGGAFEQYV.

As DNA, the CDR3 is TGTGCCAGCAGCTACAGACAGGGAACTAACTATGGCTACACCTTC. It codes for CASSYRQGTNYGYTF. This sequence joins TRBV5-5 and TRBJ1-2, with 7 bases aligning to TRBD1. There are 15 residues in the CDR3. Germline V CDR1 and CDR2: SGHKS, YYEKEE (reference sequence). V was pared by 3 bases and J by 0 bases, with 5 bases of the junction left unmatched.

This chain connects TRBV28 to TRBJ2-7; 7 bases are a match to TRBD1. V lost 8 bases, J lost 4 bases, and 8 bases stayed unmatched. Germline-derived CDR1 and CDR2 are MDHEN and SYDVKM. This CDR3 has 13 amino acids. CDR3 sequence (DNA): TGTGCCAGCCAGACAGGGAATGTTTACGAGCAGTACTTC. Translated, it gives CASQTGNVYEQYF.

This chain links TRBV7-3 with TRBJ2-2; D unclear. Germline-derived CDR1 and CDR2 are SGHTA and FQGTGA. This CDR3 is 13 amino acids long. Trimming removed 5 bases at V and 2 bases at J, with 6 bases between. This CDR3 is CASSPKNTGELFF. CDR3 nucleotides: TGTGCCAGCAGCCCAAAAAACACCGGGGAGCTGTTTTTT.

The chain is built from TRBV6-6 and TRBJ2-7, with D maybe TRBD2 (6 bases). Per the germline V gene, CDR1 is MNHNY and CDR2 is SVGAGI (reference sequence). Trimming took off 7 bases at V and 2 bases at J, with 12 bases between the two ends. The CDR3 covers 13 residues. This chain's CDR3 is CASTSSGTYEQYF. The CDR3, as DNA: TGTGCCAGCACGAGTAGCGGAACCTACGAGCAGTACTTC.

V gene TRBV7-6 combines with J gene TRBJ2-3; a possible D gene is TRBD2 (6 bases). The CDR3 has 16 residues. The V and J ends lost 1 base and 3 bases respectively, with 14 bases between them. Germline CDR1 reads SGHVS; CDR2 reads FNYEAQ. CDR3 sequence reads: CASSLDGGRQTDTQYF. CDR3 bases: TGTGCCAGCAGCTTAGATGGGGGGAGACAGACAGATACGCAGTATTTT.